This TCR beta chain derives from a study of OX40 agonist ivuxolimab in advanced cancers. In the study overall: The eligibility criteria allowed prior anti-PD-1, anti-PD-L1 or anti-CTLA-4 therapy, and under 50% had some.

Clones were sequenced by immunoSEQ multiplex PCR, and TCRdb holds only the in-frame ones, with some missing. The sample records 50,000 to 60,000 clones, 89% being singletons. The CDR3 loop spans 12 amino acids. Germline loops: CDR1 MDHEN, CDR2 SYDVKM. V was cut by 1 base and J by 7 bases, with 7 bases left in between. Patients with a history of autoimmune disease or on systemic immunosuppression were excluded. This clone was counted a few times. The clonotype comes from an adult with an advanced solid tumor such as melanoma, head and neck, liver or kidney cancer. The rearrangement joins TRBV28 to TRBJ1-1; D is ambiguous. Sample: CD4+ or CD8+ T cells sorted from blood, taken in a trial of the OX40 agonist ivuxolimab. The CDR3 DNA reads as TGTGCCAGCAGTTTATCCTTGCGTGAAGCTTTCTTT. Translating it yields CASSLSLREAFF.